A selection of T cell receptor beta chains follows, all from one sample in a study of CD8 T cells in ankylosing spondylitis. TCRdb reprocessed the 5' RACE reads via MiXCR and lists one record per CDR3 protein. The sample lists about 240,000 distinct CDR3 sequences, about 11% occurring once. The sequencing input was blood, either unsorted or a sorted T cell fraction (not recorded which). Every receptor here comes from a male donor with ankylosing spondylitis or in good health (not recorded which). The CDR3 runs from the conserved cysteine through the conserved F or W. Each record gives: D gene, V gene, J gene, clone size, CDR3 protein, CDR3 DNA. D genes are given only for firm matches. Rows give clone size only sometimes, using once, few, many, or a class for an expanded clone.

D gene: TRBD2
V gene: TRBV12-3/TRBV12-4
J gene: TRBJ2-1
clone size: many
CDR3 protein: CASSFASGGAVSYNEQFF
CDR3 DNA: TGTGCCAGCAGTTTTGCTAGCGGGGGGGCCGTATCCTACAATGAGCAGTTCTTC

D gene: .
V gene: TRBV14
J gene: TRBJ2-2
clone size: many
CDR3 protein: CASSQVPGKNTGELFF
CDR3 DNA: TGTGCCAGCAGCCAAGTCCCAGGAAAGAACACCGGGGAGCTGTTTTTT

D gene: .
V gene: TRBV10-3
J gene: TRBJ2-1
clone size: .
CDR3 protein: CAIRPGTAGGEQFF
CDR3 DNA: TGTGCCATCAGACCCGGGACGGCGGGTGGTGAGCAGTTCTTC

D gene: TRBD2
V gene: TRBV12-3/TRBV12-4
J gene: TRBJ2-5
clone size: many
CDR3 protein: CASSDVRGGTGKTQYF
CDR3 DNA: TGTGCCAGCAGTGACGTCCGGGGGGGCACGGGAAAGACCCAGTACTTC

D gene: .
V gene: TRBV20-1
J gene: TRBJ2-7
clone size: few
CDR3 protein: CSAVPHGTSYEQYF
CDR3 DNA: TGCAGTGCCGTCCCACACGGGACCTCCTACGAGCAGTACTTC

D gene: .
V gene: TRBV9
J gene: TRBJ1-5
clone size: many
CDR3 protein: CASSADDDQPQHF
CDR3 DNA: TGTGCCAGCAGCGCCGACGACGATCAGCCCCAGCATTTT

D gene: .
V gene: TRBV28
J gene: TRBJ2-2
clone size: many
CDR3 protein: CASTESDFRTGELFF
CDR3 DNA: TGTGCCAGCACTGAGAGCGACTTTCGCACCGGGGAGCTGTTTTTT

D gene: .
V gene: TRBV6-2/TRBV6-3
J gene: TRBJ2-5
clone size: many
CDR3 protein: CASSRIRSQTQYF
CDR3 DNA: TGTGCCAGCAGTCGAATCAGGAGTCAGACCCAGTACTTC

D gene: .
V gene: TRBV28
J gene: TRBJ2-5
clone size: .
CDR3 protein: CASTTGRETQYF
CDR3 DNA: TGTGCCAGCACCACGGGGAGAGAGACCCAGTACTTC

D gene: .
V gene: TRBV5-1
J gene: TRBJ1-3
clone size: many
CDR3 protein: CASSTAGAGNTIYF
CDR3 DNA: TGCGCCAGTTCAACCGCGGGGGCTGGAAACACCATATATTTT

D gene: .
V gene: TRBV7-9
J gene: TRBJ1-1
clone size: few
CDR3 protein: CASSFSWGRGTEAFF
CDR3 DNA: TGTGCCAGCAGCTTCTCGTGGGGGCGGGGGACTGAAGCTTTCTTT

D gene: .
V gene: TRBV29-1
J gene: TRBJ2-5
clone size: .
CDR3 protein: CSVVLGETQYF
CDR3 DNA: TGCAGCGTGGTGCTCGGAGAGACCCAGTACTTC

D gene: .
V gene: TRBV27
J gene: TRBJ2-3
clone size: .
CDR3 protein: CASSPYGQDTQYF
CDR3 DNA: TGTGCCAGCAGCCCCTACGGCCAAGATACGCAGTATTTT

D gene: .
V gene: TRBV20-1
J gene: TRBJ1-3
clone size: many
CDR3 protein: CSASGESGNTIYF
CDR3 DNA: TGCAGTGCTAGTGGTGAATCTGGAAACACCATATATTTT

D gene: .
V gene: TRBV5-1
J gene: TRBJ1-2
clone size: .
CDR3 protein: CASSLNPGYNYGYTF
CDR3 DNA: TGCGCCAGCAGCTTGAATCCGGGGTATAACTATGGCTACACCTTC

D gene: .
V gene: TRBV29-1
J gene: TRBJ1-1
clone size: many
CDR3 protein: CSGALSLNTEAFF
CDR3 DNA: TGCAGCGGGGCCCTCAGCTTGAACACTGAAGCTTTCTTT

D gene: TRBD1
V gene: TRBV18
J gene: TRBJ1-5
clone size: .
CDR3 protein: CASTPGGGNQPQHF
CDR3 DNA: TGTGCCAGCACCCCAGGGGGTGGCAATCAGCCCCAGCATTTT

D gene: TRBD2
V gene: TRBV29-1
J gene: TRBJ2-7
clone size: .
CDR3 protein: CSVKLGTSVGEQYF
CDR3 DNA: TGCAGCGTTAAACTAGGGACTAGTGTCGGCGAGCAGTACTTC

D gene: TRBD1
V gene: TRBV24-1
J gene: TRBJ1-2
clone size: many
CDR3 protein: CATSDPDRVYGYTF
CDR3 DNA: TGTGCCACCAGTGACCCCGACAGGGTCTATGGCTACACCTTC

D gene: .
V gene: TRBV3-1
J gene: TRBJ2-5
clone size: many
CDR3 protein: CASSQGPGFPETQYF
CDR3 DNA: TGTGCCAGCAGCCAAGGACCAGGGTTCCCCGAGACCCAGTACTTC

D gene: .
V gene: TRBV20-1
J gene: TRBJ1-1
clone size: many
CDR3 protein: CSARRGPAGPEAFF
CDR3 DNA: TGCAGTGCTAGACGGGGACCGGCGGGGCCTGAAGCTTTCTTT

D gene: .
V gene: TRBV29-1
J gene: TRBJ2-7
clone size: many
CDR3 protein: CSVGTDFSLSYEQYF
CDR3 DNA: TGCAGCGTTGGGACGGACTTTTCTCTCTCCTACGAGCAGTACTTC

D gene: TRBD2
V gene: TRBV5-1
J gene: TRBJ2-4
clone size: .
CDR3 protein: CASSLELAGVSKNIQYF
CDR3 DNA: TGCGCCAGCAGCTTGGAACTAGCGGGAGTTTCCAAAAACATTCAGTACTTC

D gene: TRBD1
V gene: TRBV10-3
J gene: TRBJ2-3
clone size: many
CDR3 protein: CAISVQGAFGTDTQYF
CDR3 DNA: TGTGCCATCAGTGTACAGGGGGCTTTTGGGACAGATACGCAGTATTTT

D gene: .
V gene: TRBV20-1
J gene: TRBJ2-2
clone size: many
CDR3 protein: CSASKGSGELFF
CDR3 DNA: TGCAGTGCGTCAAAGGGGAGCGGGGAGCTGTTTTTT

D gene: .
V gene: TRBV7-2
J gene: TRBJ1-5
clone size: .
CDR3 protein: CASSIATNQPQHF
CDR3 DNA: TGTGCCAGCAGCATAGCGACCAATCAGCCCCAGCATTTT

D gene: TRBD2
V gene: TRBV5-5
J gene: TRBJ2-1
clone size: many
CDR3 protein: CASSFGLRAGVKYNEQFF
CDR3 DNA: TGTGCCAGCAGCTTCGGCTTACGAGCGGGAGTTAAATACAATGAGCAGTTCTTC

D gene: .
V gene: TRBV20-1
J gene: TRBJ1-1
clone size: many
CDR3 protein: CSAREDPNTEAFF
CDR3 DNA: TGCAGTGCTAGAGAGGACCCGAACACTGAAGCTTTCTTT

D gene: .
V gene: TRBV4-1
J gene: TRBJ1-1
clone size: .
CDR3 protein: CASSRTVTFTTEAFF
CDR3 DNA: TGCGCCAGCAGCCGGACAGTCACTTTCACAACTGAAGCTTTCTTT

D gene: .
V gene: TRBV12-3/TRBV12-4
J gene: TRBJ2-3
clone size: many
CDR3 protein: CASSLVGGQEDTQYF
CDR3 DNA: TGTGCCAGCAGTTTAGTAGGCGGCCAGGAAGATACGCAGTATTTT

D gene: .
V gene: TRBV20-1
J gene: TRBJ2-7
clone size: .
CDR3 protein: CSAGKGEQYF
CDR3 DNA: TGCAGTGCTGGAAAGGGAGAGCAGTACTTC

D gene: TRBD2
V gene: TRBV5-1
J gene: TRBJ2-1
clone size: many
CDR3 protein: CASRAGTSNEQFF
CDR3 DNA: TGCGCCAGCAGGGCCGGGACTAGTAATGAGCAGTTCTTC

D gene: .
V gene: TRBV3-1
J gene: TRBJ2-3
clone size: many
CDR3 protein: CASSQLGPQYF
CDR3 DNA: TGTGCCAGCAGCCAACTCGGACCGCAGTATTTT

D gene: .
V gene: TRBV20-1
J gene: TRBJ2-7
clone size: many
CDR3 protein: CSALSGYEQYF
CDR3 DNA: TGCAGTGCTCTCTCAGGCTACGAGCAGTACTTC

D gene: .
V gene: TRBV4-1
J gene: TRBJ1-2
clone size: many
CDR3 protein: CASSQIVTSNYGYTF
CDR3 DNA: TGCGCCAGCAGCCAAATTGTCACAAGTAACTATGGCTACACCTTC

D gene: .
V gene: TRBV28
J gene: TRBJ1-4
clone size: many
CDR3 protein: CASSNTGGSEKLFF
CDR3 DNA: TGTGCCAGCAGTAATACCGGGGGATCTGAAAAACTGTTTTTT

D gene: .
V gene: TRBV6-5
J gene: TRBJ2-7
clone size: many
CDR3 protein: CASSYSIEPGSTYEQYF
CDR3 DNA: TGTGCCAGCAGTTACTCGATAGAACCCGGATCCACCTACGAGCAGTACTTC

D gene: .
V gene: TRBV6-4
J gene: TRBJ1-1
clone size: many
CDR3 protein: CASRIDFTDTEAFF
CDR3 DNA: TGTGCCAGCAGAATAGACTTCACGGACACTGAAGCTTTCTTT

D gene: TRBD1
V gene: TRBV6-5
J gene: TRBJ1-2
clone size: many
CDR3 protein: CASSYHRDRDYGYTF
CDR3 DNA: TGTGCCAGCAGTTATCACCGGGACAGGGATTATGGCTACACCTTC

D gene: .
V gene: TRBV5-1
J gene: TRBJ1-1
clone size: many
CDR3 protein: CASSFGRGNTEAFF
CDR3 DNA: TGCGCCAGCAGCTTCGGCAGGGGCAACACTGAAGCTTTCTTT

D gene: TRBD2
V gene: TRBV3-1
J gene: TRBJ2-5
clone size: .
CDR3 protein: CASSQVGLVRKTQYF
CDR3 DNA: TGTGCCAGCAGCCAAGTGGGACTAGTTAGAAAGACCCAGTACTTC

D gene: TRBD1
V gene: TRBV20-1
J gene: TRBJ1-5
clone size: many
CDR3 protein: CSATNRDRAGQPQHF
CDR3 DNA: TGCAGTGCCACTAACCGGGACAGGGCGGGACAGCCCCAGCATTTT

D gene: TRBD2
V gene: TRBV28
J gene: TRBJ2-1
clone size: .
CDR3 protein: CASSPRDYQDEQFF
CDR3 DNA: TGTGCCAGCAGTCCAAGGGACTATCAAGACGAGCAGTTCTTC

D gene: .
V gene: TRBV5-1
J gene: TRBJ2-2
clone size: .
CDR3 protein: CASAPRNRVGGELFF
CDR3 DNA: TGCGCCAGCGCCCCGAGGAACAGGGTCGGCGGGGAGCTGTTTTTT

D gene: TRBD2
V gene: TRBV29-1
J gene: TRBJ2-7
clone size: .
CDR3 protein: CSGGEGVYEQYF
CDR3 DNA: TGCAGCGGGGGGGAGGGTGTCTACGAGCAGTACTTC